What follows are 25 T cell receptor beta chains derived from one specimen sequenced in a study of T cells in localized non-small cell lung cancer. The method was immunoSEQ multiplex PCR; TCRdb's version includes in-frame clones alone and lacks a portion of them. The profile covers fewer than 20,000 clones, with approximately 81% appearing a single time and about 25% taken by the ten largest. This material consisted of peripheral blood, taken before any cancer treatment. These receptor sequences come from a male donor older than 55 with stage I lung adenocarcinoma.

J is TRBJ1-3 and V is TRBV28; D not certain. V shed 10 bases and J shed 0 bases, with 7 bases lying between them. Germline V gene sequence: CDR1 MDHEN, CDR2 SYDVKM. The CDR3 consists of 12 residues. CDR3 loop: CATGFSGNTIYF. The CDR3 DNA sequence: TGTGCCACCGGGTTCTCTGGAAACACCATATATTTT.

CDR3 region: CSVKDSYEQYF. CDR3 nucleotides: TGCAGTGTTAAGGACTCCTACGAGCAGTACTTC. This chain connects TRBV20-1 to TRBJ2-7; D unresolved. CDR1 is DFQATT and CDR2 is SNEGSKA in the germline V gene (reference sequence). Between the trimmed V and J ends, which lost 7 bases and 0 bases, there was a span of 7 bases. CDR3 length equals 11 residues.

The V call is TRBV4-1, the J call TRBJ1-4, with TRBD1 identical over 7 bases. Germline V gene lookup returns CDR1 MGHRA and CDR2 YSYEKL. The CDR3 consists of 14 residues. V trimming: 1 base; J trimming: 6 bases; junction bases outside the gene matches: 2. The CDR3 sequence is CASSQGTGDEKLFF. CDR3 DNA: TGCGCCAGCAGCCAAGGGACAGGAGATGAAAAACTGTTTTTT.

The gene calls are TRBV6-5 and TRBJ1-2; a possible D gene is TRBD1 (5 bases). This CDR3 spans 13 amino acids. Trimming stripped 6 bases from V and 6 bases from J, with 14 bases between. The germline gives CDR1 MNHEY, CDR2 SVGAGI. CDR3 in amino acids: CASSARGTHGYTF. The CDR3 bases are TGTGCCAGCAGCGCCCGTGGGACTCATGGCTACACCTTC.

The V call is TRBV7-2, the J call TRBJ2-3; D perhaps matches TRBD2 (5 bases). CDR3 length: 17 residues. Deletions cut 1 base from V and 4 bases from J, with 18 bases between. The germline V gene encodes CDR1 SGHTA and CDR2 FQGNSA. In DNA, the CDR3 is TGTGCCAGCAGCTTAGTACCGGGATCCTTGGCGGCAGATACGCAGTATTTT. This sequence encodes CASSLVPGSLAADTQYF. The variable domain in full, completed from reference TRBV7-2 and TRBJ2-3, reads GAGVSQSPSNKVTEKGKDVELRCDPISGHTALYWYRQSLGQGLEFLIYFQGNSAPDKSGLPSDRFSAERTGGSVSTLTIQRTQQEDSAVYLCASSLVPGSLAADTQYFGPGTRLTVL.

The chain uses TRBV9 and TRBJ2-6, with a weak D call TRBD2 (6 bases). Trimming took 0 bases from V and 2 from J, leaving 9 bases between them. CDR1 and CDR2 (germline): SGDLS, YYNGEE. The CDR3 is made up of 16 amino acids. In nucleotides, the CDR3 is TGTGCCAGCAGCGTAGTGTGGGGGGCTGGGGCCAACGTCCTGACTTTC. Translated, it gives CASSVVWGAGANVLTF.

The chain employs TRBV5-5 and TRBJ1-3, with D unclear. The CDR3 loop spans 14 amino acids. Trimming took off 3 bases at V and 4 bases at J, with 11 bases between the two ends. The germline V gene encodes CDR1 SGHKS and CDR2 YYEKEE (reference sequence). The CDR3 bases are TGTGCCAGCAGCTCGGAACCACGAGGAAACACCATATATTTT. This encodes CASSSEPRGNTIYF. Drawing the rest from reference TRBV5-5 and TRBJ1-3, the complete variable domain is DAGVTQSPTHLIKTRGQQVTLRCSPISGHKSVSWYQQVLGQGPQFIFQYYEKEERGRGNFPDRFSARQFPNYSSELNVNALLLGDSALYLCASSSEPRGNTIYFGEGSWLTVV.

The chain combines TRBV5-4 with TRBJ2-2; the D gene is possibly TRBD1 (6 bases). The CDR3 has 15 amino acids. Per germline, CDR1 SGHNT and CDR2 YYREEE (reference sequence). V was trimmed by 2 bases and J by 5 bases, leaving 13 bases between them. The CDR3 here is CASSFDRSGTGELFF. The CDR3 nucleotides read TGTGCCAGCAGCTTCGACAGGTCGGGGACCGGGGAGCTGTTTTTT.

This clone appeared once. The V and J genes are TRBV5-1 and TRBJ2-2, with D maybe TRBD2 (5 bases). Between the trimmed V and J ends, which lost 2 bases and 4 bases, there was a span of 6 bases. The CDR3 extends over 13 amino acids. Germline assignment: CDR1 SGHRS and CDR2 YFSETQ. The CDR3 nucleotides read TGCGCCAGCAGCTTCCGGGGCACCGGGGAGCTGTTTTTT. Translation: CASSFRGTGELFF.

This CDR3 is CASSSLGGYTF. The DNA of the CDR3 is TGTGCCAGCAGCTCCTTAGGGGGCTACACCTTC. The chain links TRBV4-2 to TRBJ1-2; D unclear. This CDR3 spans 11 amino acids. The germline gives CDR1 LGHNA, CDR2 YNFKEQ. Trimming cost V 5 bases and J 8 bases, with 9 bases left between them.

By frequency in the sample, this clone is medium-sized. The chain carries TRBV6-6 and TRBJ1-1, with D possibly matching TRBD1 (6 bases). The CDR3 extends over 13 amino acids. V was trimmed by 7 bases and J by 10 bases, leaving 19 bases between them. Germline loops: CDR1 MNHNY, CDR2 SVGAGI (reference sequence). CDR3 loop: CASIGQRGVSAFF. The CDR3 region has the DNA TGTGCCAGCATCGGACAGAGGGGGGTCTCAGCTTTCTTT.

The chain employs TRBV18 and TRBJ2-5, with D maybe TRBD1 (5 bases). The DNA end lines up better with TRBJ2-7; the J call may be wrong. This CDR3 has 14 residues. Per germline, CDR1 KGHSH and CDR2 LQKENI. The CDR3 sequence is CASSPPEQAYEQYF. CDR3 nucleotide sequence: TGTGCCAGCTCACCACCGGAACAGGCCTACGAGCAGTACTTC.

The chain uses TRBV10-3 and TRBJ2-7; D is possibly TRBD1 or TRBD2 (5 bases each). Between the trimmed V and J ends, which lost 7 bases and 5 bases, there was a span of 15 bases. Germline CDR1 reads ENHRY; CDR2 reads SYGVKD. The CDR3 totals 13 residues. For the CDR3, the DNA is TGTGCCATCAAGCCCACCGGGGACCACGAGCAGTACTTC. Its translation: CAIKPTGDHEQYF.

V gene TRBV7-2 combines with J gene TRBJ1-1; 9 bases are a match to TRBD1. V shed 4 bases, J shed 8 bases, and the junction held 2 bases outside the gene matches. CDR1 is SGHTA and CDR2 is FQGNSA in the germline V gene. The CDR3 length is 12 residues. DNA for the CDR3: TGTGCCAGCAGCTCCGGGACAGGGGAAGCTTTCTTT. Protein sequence: CASSSGTGEAFF. Filled out from reference TRBV7-2 and TRBJ1-1, the complete variable domain reads GAGVSQSPSNKVTEKGKDVELRCDPISGHTALYWYRQSLGQGLEFLIYFQGNSAPDKSGLPSDRFSAERTGGSVSTLTIQRTQQEDSAVYLCASSSGTGEAFFGQGTRLTVV.

V is TRBV6-6 and J is TRBJ1-6, with unresolved D. Trimming took off 7 bases at V and 12 bases at J, with 13 bases between the two ends. Germline V gene sequence: CDR1 MNHNY, CDR2 SVGAGI (reference sequence). This CDR3 is 12 amino acids long. In DNA, the CDR3 is TGTGCCAGCATGCGGCCAAGGGAACCCCTCCACTTT. It yields the protein CASMRPREPLHF.

The chain couples TRBV7-6 to TRBJ2-5; TRBD2 matches 11 bases. CDR3 length: 19 residues. The V gene end was trimmed by 1 base and the J gene end by 3 bases; junction bases not matched to a gene: 13. Germline V CDR1 and CDR2: SGHVS, FNYEAQ. CDR3 in DNA: TGTGCCAGCAGCTTAGGGGAAGCATGGGGACTAGCGGCTGAAGAGACCCAGTACTTC. Amino acid sequence: CASSLGEAWGLAAEETQYF.

V usage is TRBV7-2 and J usage is TRBJ2-1; 7 bases are a match to TRBD2. V lost 1 base, J lost 10 bases, and 7 bases stayed unmatched. The CDR3 consists of 14 residues. Looked up from germline, CDR1 is SGHTA and CDR2 is FQGNSA. The CDR3 is CASSLGVRGGEQFF. The CDR3 DNA is TGTGCCAGCAGCTTAGGGGTCCGCGGGGGAGAGCAGTTCTTC.

This clone was observed a few times. The V call is TRBV4-3, the J call TRBJ1-4; perhaps TRBD1 as D (6 bases). The CDR3 is made up of 15 amino acids. Trimming pared 1 base from V and 8 bases from J, leaving 14 bases between. Germline assignment: CDR1 LGHNA and CDR2 YSLEER. The CDR3 protein is CASSQGGGAGEKLFF. Written as DNA, the CDR3 is TGCGCCAGCAGCCAAGGAGGGGGGGCTGGGGAAAAACTGTTTTTT.

V is TRBV27 and J is TRBJ1-4, with D unresolved. With 0 bases removed from V and 3 bases from J, the gap between germline ends came to 11 bases. The CDR3 is 16 amino acids. The germline V gene has CDR1 MNHEY and CDR2 SMNVEV (reference sequence). The CDR3 protein is CASSLSQWAANEKLFF. In DNA form, the CDR3 reads TGTGCCAGCAGTTTATCACAGTGGGCTGCTAATGAAAAACTGTTTTTT.

This clone was seen once. The gene calls are TRBV7-8 and TRBJ2-3, with TRBD2 matching over 11 bases. The V gene end was trimmed by 5 bases and the J gene end by 3 bases; junction bases not matched to a gene: 4. The CDR3 sequence is 15 residues long. Germline CDR1 SGHVS, CDR2 FQNEAQ. The CDR3 protein is CASSGSGGATDTQYF. The CDR3 DNA is TGTGCCAGCAGCGGTAGCGGGGGGGCTACAGATACGCAGTATTTT. The whole variable domain, filled in from reference TRBV7-8 and TRBJ2-3, reads GAGVSQSPRYKVAKRGQDVALRCDPISGHVSLFWYQQALGQGPEFLTYFQNEAQLDKSGLPSDRFFAERPEGSVSTLKIQRTQQEDSAVYLCASSGSGGATDTQYFGPGTRLTVL.

The gene calls are TRBV5-1 and TRBJ2-5; TRBD2 aligns across 7 bases. The V gene end was trimmed by 0 bases and the J gene end by 5 bases; junction bases not matched to a gene: 7. The CDR3 runs to 15 residues. Germline loops: CDR1 SGHRS, CDR2 YFSETQ. CDR3 protein: CASSLVGREGETQYF. The CDR3 DNA follows: TGCGCCAGCAGCTTGGTCGGCAGGGAGGGGGAGACCCAGTACTTC.

V gene TRBV6-6 combines with J gene TRBJ2-1, with 11 bases matching TRBD2. In germline, CDR1 is MNHNY, CDR2 SVGAGI (reference sequence). The V gene end was trimmed by 9 bases and the J gene end by 2 bases; junction bases not matched to a gene: 9. CDR3 length equals 16 residues. The CDR3 is CASSPFSGRAYNEQFF. CDR3 sequence (DNA): TGTGCCAGTTCCCCCTTTAGCGGGAGGGCCTACAATGAGCAGTTCTTC.

The genes are TRBV2 and TRBJ1-1; 7 bases map to TRBD1. The V and J ends lost 7 bases and 2 bases, in that order; junction bases with no gene match: 7. The CDR3 is made up of 14 amino acids. Per the germline V gene, CDR1 is SNHLY and CDR2 is FYNNEI. This CDR3 is CASTRDSSNTEAFF. The CDR3 DNA reads as TGTGCCAGCACCAGGGACAGTTCCAACACTGAAGCTTTCTTT. Drawing the rest from reference TRBV2 and TRBJ1-1, the complete variable domain is EPEVTQTPSHQVTQMGQEVILRCVPISNHLYFYWYRQILGQKVEFLVSFYNNEISEKSEIFDDQFSVERPDGSNFTLKIRSTKLEDSAMYFCASTRDSSNTEAFFGQGTRLTVV.

The gene calls are TRBV10-3 and TRBJ2-2; no clear D. V was trimmed by 1 base and J by 8 bases, leaving 8 bases between them. The CDR3 extends over 13 amino acids. Germline-derived CDR1 and CDR2 are ENHRY and SYGVKD. In nucleotides, the CDR3 is TGTGCCATCAGTGAGTGGACCTCGGGGGAGCTGTTTTTT. Protein: CAISEWTSGELFF.

V is TRBV7-2 and J is TRBJ1-5; 8 positions agree with TRBD1. J lost 6 bases, V lost 5 bases, and 6 bases had no gene match. The CDR3 has 14 amino acids. Germline assignment: CDR1 SGHTA and CDR2 FQGNSA. CDR3: CASSADQGAQPQHF. CDR3 DNA sequence: TGTGCCAGCAGCGCTGACCAGGGGGCTCAGCCCCAGCATTTT.